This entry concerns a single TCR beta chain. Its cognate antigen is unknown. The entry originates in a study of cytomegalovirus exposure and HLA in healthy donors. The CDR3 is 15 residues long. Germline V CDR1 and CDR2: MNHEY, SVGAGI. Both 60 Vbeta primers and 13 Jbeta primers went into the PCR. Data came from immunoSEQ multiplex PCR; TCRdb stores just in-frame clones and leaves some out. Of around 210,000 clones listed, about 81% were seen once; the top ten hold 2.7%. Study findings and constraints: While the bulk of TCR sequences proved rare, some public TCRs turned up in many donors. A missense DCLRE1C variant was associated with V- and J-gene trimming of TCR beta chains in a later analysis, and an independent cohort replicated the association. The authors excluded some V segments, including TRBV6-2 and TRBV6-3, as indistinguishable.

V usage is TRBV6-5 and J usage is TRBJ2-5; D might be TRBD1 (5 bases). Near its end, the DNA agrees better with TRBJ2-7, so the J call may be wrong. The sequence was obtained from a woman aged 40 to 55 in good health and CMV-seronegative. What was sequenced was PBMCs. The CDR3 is CASRSRAGIGAEQYF. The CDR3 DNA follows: TGTGCCAGCAGAAGCCGCGCAGGGATAGGGGCCGAGCAGTACTTC.